This T cell receptor beta chain stems from a study of T cell clones after liver transplantation (dated by TCRdb to between 2017 and 2020). For the study in its entirety: Samples were obtained from ITN030ST, a randomized trial in which withdrawal of immunosuppression was attempted within 2 years of liver transplantation. Donor-reactive T cell clones were identified by TCRbeta sequencing after a pre-transplant mixed lymphocyte reaction and then tracked in post-transplant blood. Third party-reactive TCRbeta sequences were also identified from pre-transplant MLRs to serve as an antigen-independent comparator for donor-reactive sequences. Three of the eight recipients were HCV-positive; the others were transplanted for non-autoimmune, non-viral indications. The subjects received no induction therapy and were kept on standard immunosuppression until randomization at 12-24 months post-transplant. Tolerance was defined as complete immunosuppression withdrawal for at least one year with no rise in liver enzymes beyond twice the upper limit of normal. Blood samples were taken pre-transplant, pre-randomization before withdrawal, and post-randomization after full withdrawal or failed withdrawal. A cohort of 8 liver transplant recipients was studied, of whom 3 were classified as tolerant and 5 as non-tolerant. Here is what the overall study found, with its caveats: The decline in donor-reactive sequences exceeded the decline in third party-reactive sequences, suggesting partial antigen-specific deletion that was unrelated to withdrawal success. The conclusions were considered preliminary, being limited by small, heterogeneous patient numbers and non-standardized post-transplant time points. Circulating donor-reactive CD4 TCRbeta sequences fell significantly post-transplant in most of the 8 subjects, irrespective of tolerance or HCV status. Low numbers of available donor cells limited the measurable donor-reactive repertoire in two subjects. When repertoire turnover was accounted for, significantly reduced detection of donor-reactive sequences was found in 7 of 8 subjects for CD4 and in 8 of 8 subjects for CD8. Because no allograft tissue specimens were available, donor-reactive T cells may have migrated into the graft instead of being deleted.

In the case of this clone: Its antigen is currently not known. It has no much larger one-base neighbor in the sample; base qualities were not kept.

Unstimulated PBMCs, after thawing, were stained for CD3, CD4 and CD8 and then FACS-sorted into CD3+CD4+ and CD3+CD8+ populations. All 8 studied subjects were randomized to withdrawal of immunosuppression. Genomic DNA was isolated with the Qiagen DNeasy Blood and Tissue Kit. The cysteine opens and the phenylalanine closes a CDR3 of 15 amino acids. The retained sequence is limited to the CDR3, 45 bases, with the frame set at the first base. The germline V gene encodes CDR1 KGHSH and CDR2 LQKENI. Trimming accounts for 3 bases at V and 1 base at J, while the number of junction bases matched to no gene is 6. Frozen genomic DNA underwent high-throughput TCRbeta CDR3 sequencing by immunoSEQ, including PCR amplification, mapping, bias correction and internal controls. Per the authors' processing: Productive rearrangements were retained, and unique TCRbeta sequences were defined by the CDR3 nucleotide sequence together with the V and J gene. For a sequence to be called donor-reactive, it needed a frequency of at least 0.01% and at least 5-fold expansion in CFSE-low cells compared with unstimulated pre-transplant cells. Minimum frequency thresholds were set for each subject on the basis of the unstimulated sample with the lowest template count, so that a detection power of at least 90% was ensured. Repertoire turnover was measured by Jensen-Shannon divergence between the top 1000 TCRbeta sequences post- and pre-transplant. Two-sided Fisher's exact tests were used to test for changes in how often donor-reactive sequences were detected. Drawn from immuneACCESS, this table holds only the in-frame rearrangements with V and J called that TCRdb kept. Clones are partly lost; checked studies trace under half to an unresolved V gene and leave the rest unexplained. V and J calls plus clone size are reproduced from that table; the DNA served to infer D and trimming. A total of about 75,000 clones appear in this sample, about 85% of them only once. The top ten clones comprise less than 2.5% of the sample.

The source material was CD4+ T cells from blood, sampled less than 50 months after liver transplant. This receptor was taken from a human patient who received a liver transplant. Following a transplant, some T cells may be graft donor cells, not patient cells. This receptor chain uses TRBV18 and TRBJ2-7; a stretch of 7 junction bases matches TRBD1. The CDR3 in this case is CASSPRQGKSYEQYF. Read as DNA, the sequence is TGTGCCAGCTCACCCCGACAGGGCAAGTCCTACGAGCAGTACTTC.